The sequence of this T cell receptor beta chain was determined in a study of human thymus T cells. Study results and limitations: Thymic and blood repertoires showed apparently biased V and J gene usage.

Healthy Finnish infants undergoing corrective surgery for congenital heart defects were used as donors. Only four of the eight donors provided an approximately 0.45-1 mL blood sample. Genomic DNA was extracted from every available blood leukocyte. The table came from immunoSEQ multiplex PCR; TCRdb's copy has only in-frame clones and leaves some out. The data show 54,000 or so clones, 94% seen once. Trimming took 3 bases from V and 3 from J; bases not matched to a gene: 5. CDR3 size: 15 residues. Per the germline V gene, CDR1 is LGHNA and CDR2 is YSLEER. In regard to this clone: The antigen remains unidentified.

V and J are TRBV4-3 and TRBJ2-5, with TRBD1 identical over 9 bases. The TCR originated in a boy younger than two with a congenital heart defect but otherwise immunologically healthy. Source material: blood. The CDR3 protein is CASSQGWTGEETQYF. CDR3 in DNA: TGCGCCAGCAGCCAGGGCTGGACAGGGGAAGAGACCCAGTACTTC.